This record looks at one T cell receptor (beta chain) sequence and its context. The sample is drawn from a study of blood T cell repertoires in COVID-19. Germline CDR1 reads MNHEY; CDR2 reads SVGAGI. The CDR3 has 15 amino acids. Trimming at V came to 7 bases and at J to 1 base, leaving 6 bases not matched to a gene. Produced via immunoSEQ multiplex PCR; TCRdb's table is partial and in-frame only. The profile shows some 89,000 clones, around 90% of them singletons. Source material: peripheral blood. The receptor was isolated from a man aged 50-59 years with acute or convalescent COVID-19. The rearrangement links TRBV6-5 to TRBJ2-3, with 9 positions matching TRBD2. The CDR3 sequence is CASTTPSGGTDTQYF. DNA of the CDR3: TGTGCCAGCACCACTCCTAGCGGGGGCACAGATACGCAGTATTTT.